The sequence of this T cell receptor (beta chain) was determined in a study of blood T cell repertoires in COVID-19. Study summary: The United States, Italy and Spain provided the acute and convalescent COVID-19 samples.

Patients in Seattle were enrolled during active infection, then followed longitudinally. Trimming cost V 0 bases and J 0 bases; bases outside gene matches: 4. The CDR3 runs 16 residues. From germline, CDR1 is LNHNV and CDR2 YYDKDF (reference sequence). Authors' analysis steps: Nucleated cell number was recorded as an estimate derived from reference gene primer amplification. The repertoire was sequenced with immunoSEQ multiplex PCR; TCRdb's copy has only in-frame clones and lacks some. V, J and clone size derive from that table, while D and trimming were established from the DNA sequence. In the table there are 300,000 to 350,000 clones, approximately 92% of which are singletons.

This chain links TRBV15 with TRBJ1-1; 7 bases align to TRBD1. The TCR comes from a woman younger than 45 with COVID-19, enrolled during active disease. Sequenced sample: peripheral blood. CDR3: CATSRDTGAMNTEAFF. CDR3 nucleotides: TGTGCCACCAGCAGAGATACAGGGGCCATGAACACTGAAGCTTTCTTT.